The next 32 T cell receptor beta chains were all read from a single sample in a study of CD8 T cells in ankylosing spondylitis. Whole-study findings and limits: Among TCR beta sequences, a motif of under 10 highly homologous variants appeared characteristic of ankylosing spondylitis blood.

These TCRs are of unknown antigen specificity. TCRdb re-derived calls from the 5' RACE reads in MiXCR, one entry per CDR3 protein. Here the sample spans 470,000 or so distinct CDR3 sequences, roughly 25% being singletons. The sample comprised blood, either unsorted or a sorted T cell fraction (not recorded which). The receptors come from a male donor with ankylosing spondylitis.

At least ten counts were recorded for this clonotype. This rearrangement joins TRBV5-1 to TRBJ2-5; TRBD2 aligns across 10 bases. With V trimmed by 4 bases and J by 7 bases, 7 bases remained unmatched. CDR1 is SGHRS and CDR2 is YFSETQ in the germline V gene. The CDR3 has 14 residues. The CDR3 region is CASSNPSGSGTQYF. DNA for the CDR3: TGCGCCAGCAGCAATCCTAGCGGGAGTGGGACCCAGTACTTC.

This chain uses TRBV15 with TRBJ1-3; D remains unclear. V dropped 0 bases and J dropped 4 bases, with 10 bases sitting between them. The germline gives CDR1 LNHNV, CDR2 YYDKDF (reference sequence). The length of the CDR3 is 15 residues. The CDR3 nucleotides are TGTGCCACCAGCAGAGATCTCGGGCAAGGAAACACCATATATTTT. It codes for CATSRDLGQGNTIYF.

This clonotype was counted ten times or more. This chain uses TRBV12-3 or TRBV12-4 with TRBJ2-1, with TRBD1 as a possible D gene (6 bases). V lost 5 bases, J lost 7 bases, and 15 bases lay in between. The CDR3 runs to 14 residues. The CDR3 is CASSTGQSGNEQFF. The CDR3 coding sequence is TGTGCCAGCAGTACTGGACAGAGTGGGAATGAGCAGTTCTTC.

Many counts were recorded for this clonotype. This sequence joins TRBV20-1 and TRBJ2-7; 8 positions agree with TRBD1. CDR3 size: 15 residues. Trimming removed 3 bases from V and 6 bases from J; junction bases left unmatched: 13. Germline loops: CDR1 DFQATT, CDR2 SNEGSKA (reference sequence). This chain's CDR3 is CSASLTGDRSSEQYF. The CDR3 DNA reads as TGCAGTGCTAGCTTAACAGGGGACAGGAGTAGCGAGCAGTACTTC.

The CDR3 coding sequence is TGTGCCAGCAGCACCCAGGAGGGCTCCTATAATTCACCCCTCCACTTT. Protein product: CASSTQEGSYNSPLHF. This chain uses TRBV7-9 with TRBJ1-6; D call uncertain. The CDR3 runs to 16 residues. Germline V gene sequence: CDR1 SEHNR, CDR2 FQNEAQ (reference sequence). V was cut by 5 bases and J by 0 bases, with 11 bases left in between.

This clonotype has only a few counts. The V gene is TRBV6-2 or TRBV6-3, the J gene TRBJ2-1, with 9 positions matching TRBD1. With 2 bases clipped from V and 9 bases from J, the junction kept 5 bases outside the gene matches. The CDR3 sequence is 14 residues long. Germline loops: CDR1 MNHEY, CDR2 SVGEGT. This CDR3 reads CASSYTGTGTEQFF. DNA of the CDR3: TGTGCCAGCAGTTACACCGGGACAGGGACTGAGCAGTTCTTC.

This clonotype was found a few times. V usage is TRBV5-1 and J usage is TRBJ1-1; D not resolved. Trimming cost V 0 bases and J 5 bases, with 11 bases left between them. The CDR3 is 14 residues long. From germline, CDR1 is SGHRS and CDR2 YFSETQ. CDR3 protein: CASSLGAAQTEAFF. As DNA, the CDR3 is TGCGCCAGCAGCTTGGGTGCGGCGCAAACTGAAGCTTTCTTT.

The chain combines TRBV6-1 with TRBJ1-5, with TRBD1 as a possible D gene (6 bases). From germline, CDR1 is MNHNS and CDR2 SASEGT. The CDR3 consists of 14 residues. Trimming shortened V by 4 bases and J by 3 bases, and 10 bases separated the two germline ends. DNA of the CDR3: TGTGCCAGCAGTGTAGGGGGTAACAATCAGCCCCAGCATTTT. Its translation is CASSVGGNNQPQHF.

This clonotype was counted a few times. Here the CDR3 reads CASSLLGFGSNQPQHF. CDR3 in DNA: TGTGCCAGCTCCCTCCTAGGGTTTGGGAGCAATCAGCCCCAGCATTTT. This chain links TRBV2 with TRBJ1-5, with unresolved D. The CDR3 is 16 amino acids. Per germline, CDR1 SNHLY and CDR2 FYNNEI. Trimming took 8 bases from V and 1 from J, leaving 18 bases between them.

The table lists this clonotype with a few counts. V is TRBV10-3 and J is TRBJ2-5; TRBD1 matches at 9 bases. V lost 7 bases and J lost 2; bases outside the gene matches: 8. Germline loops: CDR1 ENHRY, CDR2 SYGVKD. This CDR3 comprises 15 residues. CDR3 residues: CAINPGTGRQETQYF. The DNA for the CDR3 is TGTGCCATCAATCCCGGGACAGGGCGTCAAGAGACCCAGTACTTC.

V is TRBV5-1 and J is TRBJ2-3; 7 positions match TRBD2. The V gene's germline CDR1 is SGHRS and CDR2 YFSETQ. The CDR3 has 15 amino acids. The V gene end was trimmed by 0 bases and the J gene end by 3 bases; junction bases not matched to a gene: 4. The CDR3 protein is CASSLARGDTDTQYF. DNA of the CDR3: TGCGCCAGCAGCTTGGCCCGGGGGGATACAGATACGCAGTATTTT.

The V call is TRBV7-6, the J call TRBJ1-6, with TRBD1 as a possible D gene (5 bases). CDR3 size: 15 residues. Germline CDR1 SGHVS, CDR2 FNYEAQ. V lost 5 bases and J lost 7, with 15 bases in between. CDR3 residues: CASSHPRGRNSPLHF. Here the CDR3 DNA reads TGTGCCAGCAGCCATCCAAGGGGACGCAATTCACCCCTCCACTTT.

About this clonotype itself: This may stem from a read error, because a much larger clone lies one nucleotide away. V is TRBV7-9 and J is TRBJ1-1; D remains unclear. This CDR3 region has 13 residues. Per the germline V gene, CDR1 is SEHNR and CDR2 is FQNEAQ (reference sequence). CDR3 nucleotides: TGTGCCAGCTGCTTAGATCGTGCGGCTGAAGCTTTCTTT. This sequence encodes CASCLDRAAEAFF.

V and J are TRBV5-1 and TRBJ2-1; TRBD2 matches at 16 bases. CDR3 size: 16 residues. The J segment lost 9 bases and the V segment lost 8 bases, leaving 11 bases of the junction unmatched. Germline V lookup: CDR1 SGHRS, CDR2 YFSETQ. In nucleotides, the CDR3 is TGCGCCAGTCATACTGGGACTAGCGGGAGGGCCGGTGAGCAGTTCTTC. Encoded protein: CASHTGTSGRAGEQFF.

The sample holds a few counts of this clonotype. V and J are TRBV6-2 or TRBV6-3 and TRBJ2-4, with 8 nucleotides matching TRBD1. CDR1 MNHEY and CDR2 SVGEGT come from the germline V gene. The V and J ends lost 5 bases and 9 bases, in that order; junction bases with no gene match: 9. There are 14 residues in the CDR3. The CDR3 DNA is TGTGCCAGCAGTACCCGGGACAGGTATGCCATTCAGTACTTC. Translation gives CASSTRDRYAIQYF.

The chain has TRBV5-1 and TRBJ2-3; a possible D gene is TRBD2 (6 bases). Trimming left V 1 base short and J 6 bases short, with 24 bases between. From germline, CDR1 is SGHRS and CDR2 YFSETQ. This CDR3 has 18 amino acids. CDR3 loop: CASSLLAVGSGSVDTQYF. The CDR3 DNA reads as TGCGCCAGCAGCTTGTTGGCGGTCGGTAGCGGATCTGTTGATACGCAGTATTTT.

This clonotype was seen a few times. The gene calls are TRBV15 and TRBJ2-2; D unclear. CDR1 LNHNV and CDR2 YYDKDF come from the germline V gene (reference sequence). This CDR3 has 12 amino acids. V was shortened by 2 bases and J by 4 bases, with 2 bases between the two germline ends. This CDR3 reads CATSRITGELFF. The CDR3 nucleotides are TGTGCCACCAGCAGAATCACCGGGGAGCTGTTTTTT.

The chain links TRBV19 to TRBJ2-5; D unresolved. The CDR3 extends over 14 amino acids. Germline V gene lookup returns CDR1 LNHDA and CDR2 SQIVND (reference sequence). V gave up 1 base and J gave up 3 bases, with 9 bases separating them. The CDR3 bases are TGTGCCAGTAGTATAGTGGGCAGGAAAGAGACCCAGTACTTC. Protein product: CASSIVGRKETQYF.

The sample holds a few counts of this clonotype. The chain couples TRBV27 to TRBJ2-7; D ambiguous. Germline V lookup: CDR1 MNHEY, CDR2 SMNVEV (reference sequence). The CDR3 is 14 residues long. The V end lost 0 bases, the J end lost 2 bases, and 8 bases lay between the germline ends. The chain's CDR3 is CASSLSGYTYEQYF. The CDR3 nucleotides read TGTGCCAGCAGTTTATCGGGCTATACCTACGAGCAGTACTTC.

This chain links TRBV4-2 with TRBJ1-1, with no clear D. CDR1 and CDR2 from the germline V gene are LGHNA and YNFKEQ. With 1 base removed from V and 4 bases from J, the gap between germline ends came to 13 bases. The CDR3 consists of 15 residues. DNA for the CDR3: TGTGCCAGCAGCCAAGTCGGTAGAGACCTCACTGAAGCTTTCTTT. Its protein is CASSQVGRDLTEAFF.

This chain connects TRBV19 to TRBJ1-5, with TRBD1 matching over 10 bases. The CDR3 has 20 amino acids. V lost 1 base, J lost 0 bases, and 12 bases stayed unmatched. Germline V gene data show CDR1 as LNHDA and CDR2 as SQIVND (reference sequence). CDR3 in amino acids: CASSIVGQGRADISNQPQHF. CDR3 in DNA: TGTGCCAGTAGTATAGTGGGACAGGGGAGAGCGGATATTAGCAATCAGCCCCAGCATTTT.

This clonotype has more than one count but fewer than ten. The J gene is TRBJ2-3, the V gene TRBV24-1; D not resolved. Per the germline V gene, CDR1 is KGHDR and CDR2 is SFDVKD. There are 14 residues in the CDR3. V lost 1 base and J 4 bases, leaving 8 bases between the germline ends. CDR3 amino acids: CATSDLRVADTQYF. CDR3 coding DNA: TGTGCCACCAGTGATTTAAGGGTTGCAGATACGCAGTATTTT.

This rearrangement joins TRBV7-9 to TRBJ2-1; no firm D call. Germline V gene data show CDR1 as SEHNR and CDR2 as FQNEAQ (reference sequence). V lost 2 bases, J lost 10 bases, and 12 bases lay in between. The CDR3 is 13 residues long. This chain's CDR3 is CASSLSAGREQFF. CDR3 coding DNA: TGTGCCAGCAGCTTAAGTGCCGGACGGGAGCAGTTCTTC.

Here the CDR3 DNA reads TGTGCCAGTAGTTTACCCCGGGACAGGACCTTCTATGGCTACACCTTC. Protein sequence: CASSLPRDRTFYGYTF. The V and J genes are TRBV19 and TRBJ1-2; TRBD1 aligns across 8 bases. Trimming cost V 5 bases and J 4 bases; bases outside gene matches: 12. Germline assignment: CDR1 LNHDA and CDR2 SQIVND (reference sequence). The CDR3 length is 16 residues.

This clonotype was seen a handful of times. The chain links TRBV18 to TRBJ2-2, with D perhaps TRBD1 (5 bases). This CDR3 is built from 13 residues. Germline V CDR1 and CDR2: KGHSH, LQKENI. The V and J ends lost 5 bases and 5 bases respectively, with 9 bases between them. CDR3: CASSGDSTGELFF. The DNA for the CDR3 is TGTGCCAGCTCAGGCGACAGTACCGGGGAGCTGTTTTTT.

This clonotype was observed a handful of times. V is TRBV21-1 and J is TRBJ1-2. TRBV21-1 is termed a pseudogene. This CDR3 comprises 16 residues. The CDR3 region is CASSKAFQQTNYGYTF. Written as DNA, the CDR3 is TGTGCCAGCAGCAAAGCATTTCAACAAACTAACTATGGCTACACCTTC.

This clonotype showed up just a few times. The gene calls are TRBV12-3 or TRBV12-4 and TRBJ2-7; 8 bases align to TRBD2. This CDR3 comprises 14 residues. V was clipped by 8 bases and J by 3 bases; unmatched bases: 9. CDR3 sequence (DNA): TGTGCCAGCGCGGCGGCTAGCGGGCGCTACGAGCAGTACTTC. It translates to CASAAASGRYEQYF.

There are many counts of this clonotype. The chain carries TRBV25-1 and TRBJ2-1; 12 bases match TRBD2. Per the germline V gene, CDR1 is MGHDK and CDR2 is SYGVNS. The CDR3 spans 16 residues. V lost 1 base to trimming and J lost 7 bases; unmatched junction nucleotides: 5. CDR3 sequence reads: CASSEWRLAGGNEQFF. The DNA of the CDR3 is TGTGCCAGCAGTGAATGGCGGCTAGCGGGAGGGAATGAGCAGTTCTTC.

CDR3 sequence (DNA): TGCGCCAGCAGCTTGTACGGGGGCGCCACCGGGGAGCTGTTTTTT. Translation: CASSLYGGATGELFF. The gene calls are TRBV5-1 and TRBJ2-2, with D tentatively TRBD1 or TRBD2 (6 bases each). The V gene's germline CDR1 is SGHRS and CDR2 YFSETQ. The CDR3 spans 15 residues. Trimming stripped 1 base from V and 4 bases from J, with 11 bases between. Based on the CDR3 plus reference TRBV5-1 and TRBJ2-2, the full variable domain is KAGVTQTPRYLIKTRGQQVTLSCSPISGHRSVSWYQQTPGQGLQFLFEYFSETQRNKGNFPGRFSGRQFSNSRSEMNVSTLELGDSALYLCASSLYGGATGELFFGEGSRLTVL.

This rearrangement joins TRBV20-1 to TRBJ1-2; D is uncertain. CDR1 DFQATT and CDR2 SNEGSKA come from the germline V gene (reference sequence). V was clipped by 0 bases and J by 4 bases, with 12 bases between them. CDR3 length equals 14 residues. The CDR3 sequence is CSARDYGLIYGYTF. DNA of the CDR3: TGCAGTGCTAGAGATTACGGGCTGATCTATGGCTACACCTTC.

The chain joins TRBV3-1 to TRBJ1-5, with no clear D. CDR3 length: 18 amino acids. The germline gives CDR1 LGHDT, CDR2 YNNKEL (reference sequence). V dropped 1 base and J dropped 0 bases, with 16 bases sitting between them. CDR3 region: CASSQGPLTPYSNQPQHF. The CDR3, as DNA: TGTGCCAGCAGCCAAGGTCCCTTGACTCCTTATAGCAATCAGCCCCAGCATTTT.

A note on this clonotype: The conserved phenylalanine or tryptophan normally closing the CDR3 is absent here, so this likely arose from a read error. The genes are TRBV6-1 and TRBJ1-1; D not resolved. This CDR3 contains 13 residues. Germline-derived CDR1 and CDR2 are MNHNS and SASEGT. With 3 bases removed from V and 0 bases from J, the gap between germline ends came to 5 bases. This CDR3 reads CASSERVNTEAFL. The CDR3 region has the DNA TGTGCCAGCAGTGAGAGGGTGAACACTGAAGCTTTCTTA.